These 3 T cell receptor beta chains came from one sample sequenced in a study of blood T cells in healthy people across ages. A sample-barcoded 5' primer and a J-beta primer mix were used in a second PCR of roughly 6 to 11 cycles. TCRdb passed the 5' RACE reads through MiXCR, listing each CDR3 protein once. The table has roughly 900,000 distinct CDR3 sequences, under 35% seen once. The sequencing sample was made of blood. Receptors originate from an elderly woman in good health.

This clonotype was detected many times. The chain has TRBV20-1 and TRBJ1-2, with D perhaps TRBD1 (5 bases). Between the trimmed V and J ends, which lost 0 bases and 3 bases, there was a span of 14 bases. The CDR3 spans 15 residues. Germline V gene lookup returns CDR1 DFQATT and CDR2 SNEGSKA (reference sequence). CDR3 loop: CSARDPVRRDYGYTF. Written as DNA, the CDR3 is TGCAGTGCTAGAGATCCCGTGCGCAGGGACTATGGCTACACCTTC.

At least ten counts were recorded for this clonotype. The rearrangement links TRBV6-2 or TRBV6-3 to TRBJ1-5; D is ambiguous. The V gene's germline CDR1 is MNHEY and CDR2 SVGEGT. Trimming shortened V by 6 bases and J by 6 bases, and 9 bases separated the two germline ends. This CDR3 has 12 residues. The CDR3 sequence is CASSPQVQPQHF. As DNA, the CDR3 is TGTGCCAGCAGCCCCCAAGTTCAGCCCCAGCATTTT.

This chain uses TRBV19 with TRBJ1-5, with D uncertain. The V gene lost 1 base and the J gene lost 0 bases, with 10 bases spanning the gap. This CDR3 has 16 amino acids. CDR1 and CDR2 (germline): LNHDA, SQIVND (reference sequence). Written as DNA, the CDR3 is TGTGCCAGTAGTATAGGGACCCTCTATAGCAATCAGCCCCAGCATTTT. It codes for CASSIGTLYSNQPQHF.